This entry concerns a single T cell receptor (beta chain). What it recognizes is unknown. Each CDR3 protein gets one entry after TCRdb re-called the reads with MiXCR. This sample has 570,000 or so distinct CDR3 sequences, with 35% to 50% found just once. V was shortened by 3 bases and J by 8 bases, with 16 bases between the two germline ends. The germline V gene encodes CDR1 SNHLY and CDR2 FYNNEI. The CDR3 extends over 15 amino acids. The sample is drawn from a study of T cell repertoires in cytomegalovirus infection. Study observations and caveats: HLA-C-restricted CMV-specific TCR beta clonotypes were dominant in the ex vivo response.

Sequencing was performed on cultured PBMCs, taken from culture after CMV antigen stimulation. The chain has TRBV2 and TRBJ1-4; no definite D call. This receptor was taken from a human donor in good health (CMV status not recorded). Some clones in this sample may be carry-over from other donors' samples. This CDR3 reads CASSDPADIGEKLFF. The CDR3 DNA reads TGTGCCAGCAGTGATCCCGCGGATATAGGGGAAAAACTGTTTTTT.